Reported below is one TCR beta chain. Its antigen is not known. Expressed TCRB transcripts were sequenced after all isolated RNA was converted to cDNA. Clones were read by immunoSEQ multiplex PCR, and TCRdb kept only the in-frame ones, dropping some. The top ten hold less than 0.45% of the sample, which has roughly 300,000 clones, 8% seen once. This entry is derived from a study of beta chain features in type 1 diabetes. The study's findings and limits: Type 1 diabetes patients had moderately but significantly shorter TCRB CDR3s in all four CD4+ subsets. Sequencing used cDNA, and cells with high TCR expression could therefore be over-represented. Healthy donors had naive, central memory and Treg TCRB repertoires that appeared less similar than those seen among patients. Small HLA sub-analyses could not settle whether HLA shapes TCRB rearrangement.

The CDR3 length is 17 residues. CDR1 MDHEN and CDR2 SYDVKM come from the germline V gene. V gave up 4 bases and J gave up 0 bases; unmatched junction bases: 9. This chain joins TRBV28 and TRBJ2-1; TRBD2 aligns across 7 bases. Sequencing was carried out using central memory CD4+ T cells from blood. This TCR was recovered from a woman between 18 and 29 years old in good health. The CDR3 here is CASSSRRTRSSYNEQFF. CDR3 sequence (DNA): TGTGCCAGCAGTTCTAGACGGACTAGGAGCTCCTACAATGAGCAGTTCTTC.